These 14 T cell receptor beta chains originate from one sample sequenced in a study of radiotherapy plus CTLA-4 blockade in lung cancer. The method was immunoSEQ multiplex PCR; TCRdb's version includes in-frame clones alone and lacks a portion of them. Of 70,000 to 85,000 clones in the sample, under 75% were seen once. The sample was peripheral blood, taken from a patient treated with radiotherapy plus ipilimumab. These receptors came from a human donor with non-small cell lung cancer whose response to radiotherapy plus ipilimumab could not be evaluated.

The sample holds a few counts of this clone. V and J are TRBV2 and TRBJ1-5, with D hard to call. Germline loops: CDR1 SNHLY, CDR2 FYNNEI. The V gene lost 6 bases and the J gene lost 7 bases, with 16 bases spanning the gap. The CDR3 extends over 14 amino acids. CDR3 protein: CASRGGIVGQPQHF. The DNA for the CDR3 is TGTGCCAGCAGAGGAGGCATAGTGGGGCAGCCCCAGCATTTT.

This chain's CDR3 is CASSSRTGLYGYTF. The CDR3 region has the DNA TGTGCCAGCAGTAGCCGGACAGGGCTCTATGGCTACACCTTC. The chain recombines TRBV27 with TRBJ1-2; 8 bases line up with TRBD1. Germline trimming cut 5 bases from V and 4 bases from J; bases unmatched to any gene: 6. CDR3 size: 14 residues. The germline gives CDR1 MNHEY, CDR2 SMNVEV (reference sequence).

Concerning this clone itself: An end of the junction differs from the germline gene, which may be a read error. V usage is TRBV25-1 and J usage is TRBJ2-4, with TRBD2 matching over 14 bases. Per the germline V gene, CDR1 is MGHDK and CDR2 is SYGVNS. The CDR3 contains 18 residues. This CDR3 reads CASSGGLAGDPAKNIQCF. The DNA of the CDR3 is TGTGCCAGCAGTGGGGGACTAGCGGGGGACCCCGCCAAAAACATTCAGTGCTTC.

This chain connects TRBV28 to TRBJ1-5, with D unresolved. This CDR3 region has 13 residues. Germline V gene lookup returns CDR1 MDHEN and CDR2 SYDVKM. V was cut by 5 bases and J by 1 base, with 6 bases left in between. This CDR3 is CASSPLSNQPQHF. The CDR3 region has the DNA TGTGCCAGCAGTCCCTTGAGCAATCAGCCCCAGCATTTT.

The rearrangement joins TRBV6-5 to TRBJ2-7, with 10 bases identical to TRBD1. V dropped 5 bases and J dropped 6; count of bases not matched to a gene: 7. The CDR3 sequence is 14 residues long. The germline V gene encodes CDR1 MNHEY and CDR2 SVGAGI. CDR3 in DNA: TGTGCCAGCAGTCCACGGACAGGGGGGCTCGAGCAGTACTTC. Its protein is CASSPRTGGLEQYF.

The CDR3 coding sequence is TGTGCCACCAGGACAGGTCCTACTCACTACGAGCAGTACTTC. Encoded protein: CATRTGPTHYEQYF. The gene calls are TRBV6-5 and TRBJ2-7, with 7 nucleotides matching TRBD1. V shed 10 bases, J shed 3 bases, and the junction held 12 bases outside the gene matches. CDR3 size: 14 residues. In germline, CDR1 is MNHEY, CDR2 SVGAGI.

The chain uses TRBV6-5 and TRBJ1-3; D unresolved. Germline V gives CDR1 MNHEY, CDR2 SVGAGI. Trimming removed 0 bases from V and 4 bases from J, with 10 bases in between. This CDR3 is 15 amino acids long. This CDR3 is CASSYSWAIGNTIYF. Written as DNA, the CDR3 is TGTGCCAGCAGTTACTCTTGGGCGATCGGAAACACCATATATTTT.

The CDR3, as DNA: TGTGCCAGCAGCTTAGAGCGGGCAGTTCTAAGCTCCTACAATGAGCAGTTCTTC. Amino acids: CASSLERAVLSSYNEQFF. This rearrangement joins TRBV11-3 to TRBJ2-1; possible D gene TRBD2, 5 bases. This CDR3 spans 18 amino acids. Trimming removed 0 bases at V and 0 bases at J, with 15 bases between. Germline-derived CDR1 and CDR2 are SGHNT and YENEEA.

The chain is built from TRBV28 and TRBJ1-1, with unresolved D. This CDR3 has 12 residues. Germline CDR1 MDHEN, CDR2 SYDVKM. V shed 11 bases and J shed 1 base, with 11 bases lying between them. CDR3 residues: CASSPGNTEAFF. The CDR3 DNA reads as TGTGCCTCCTCACCAGGGAACACTGAAGCTTTCTTT.

The CDR3 reads CASSSGLAGEYEQYF. CDR3 in DNA: TGTGCCAGCAGCTCCGGACTAGCGGGGGAGTACGAGCAGTACTTC. V and J are TRBV5-4 and TRBJ2-7; 13 nucleotides match TRBD2. The V and J ends lost 3 bases and 4 bases, in that order; junction bases with no gene match: 4. Per germline, CDR1 SGHNT and CDR2 YYREEE (reference sequence). This CDR3 is 15 amino acids long.

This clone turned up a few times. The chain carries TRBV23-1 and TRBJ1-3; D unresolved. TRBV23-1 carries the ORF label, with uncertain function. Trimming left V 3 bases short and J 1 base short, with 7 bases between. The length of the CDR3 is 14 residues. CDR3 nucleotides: TGCGCCAGCAGTCAGTCCGTTTCTGGAAACACCATATATTTT. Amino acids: CASSQSVSGNTIYF.

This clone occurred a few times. In DNA, the CDR3 is TGTGCCAGCAGTTTGGAGGGGATTGCCGCCTACGAGCAGTACTTC. Its translation: CASSLEGIAAYEQYF. This chain connects TRBV7-2 to TRBJ2-7; weak D call: TRBD2 (6 bases). Trimming took 6 bases from V and 2 from J, leaving 17 bases between them. CDR1 and CDR2 (germline): SGHTA, FQGNSA. CDR3 length: 15 amino acids.

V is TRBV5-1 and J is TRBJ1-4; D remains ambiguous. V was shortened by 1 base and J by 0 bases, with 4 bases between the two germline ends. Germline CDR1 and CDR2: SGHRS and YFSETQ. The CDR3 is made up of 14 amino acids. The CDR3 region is CASSLTATNEKLFF. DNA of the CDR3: TGCGCCAGCAGCTTGACGGCAACTAATGAAAAACTGTTTTTT.

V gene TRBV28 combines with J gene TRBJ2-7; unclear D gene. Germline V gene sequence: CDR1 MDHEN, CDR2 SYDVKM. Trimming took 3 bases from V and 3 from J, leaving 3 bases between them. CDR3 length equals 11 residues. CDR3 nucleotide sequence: TGTGCCAGCAGTTTCAACTACGAGCAGTACTTC. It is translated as CASSFNYEQYF.